This entry features one T cell receptor (beta chain) sequence. This sample also contains other DNA sequences that code for the same CDR3. This entry belongs to a study of shared clonotypes between healthy human individuals. There are 14 residues in the CDR3. V was pared by 2 bases and J by 1 base, with 7 bases between. Germline CDR1 WSHSY, CDR2 SAAADI. At a deep level, the assay was run. Profiled with immunoSEQ multiplex PCR; TCRdb holds only in-frame clones, not every one. The sample contains more than 2 million clones, roughly 96% of which appear only once. This rearrangement joins TRBV10-2 to TRBJ2-3, with a weak D call TRBD1 (5 bases). Sequenced sample: naive CD4+ T cells sorted from blood. The subset was: CD45RA+ positively selected. The clonotype was recovered from a man between 18 and 29 years old in good health. The CDR3 spells CASSEQGGTDTQYF. Written as DNA, the CDR3 is TGCGCCAGCAGTGAGCAAGGGGGCACAGATACGCAGTATTTT.